This T cell receptor (beta chain) was captured by sequencing in a study of cytomegalovirus exposure and HLA in healthy donors. TCRdb's copy holds only in-frame clones and misses some; the assay was immunoSEQ multiplex PCR. This sample has roughly 240,000 clones, with approximately 90% found just once. This clonotype was sampled from a man between 18 and 29 years old in good health and CMV-seronegative. Sequenced sample: PBMCs.

CDR3 loop: CASSSLGTASYEQYF. The CDR3, as DNA: TGTGCCAGCAGCTCTCTCGGGACAGCCTCCTACGAGCAGTACTTC. The chain uses TRBV5-6 and TRBJ2-7; 7 bases align to TRBD1. This CDR3 region has 15 residues. CDR1 and CDR2 from the germline V gene are SGHDT and YYEEEE. Losses at the gene ends were 3 bases for V and 0 bases for J; bases not matched to a gene: 6.